The 32 T cell receptor beta chains listed next were all sequenced from one sample in a study (dated by TCRdb to about 2016). Library generation was performed with RT-PCR. The reads were generated on an Illumina MiSeq. The public reads were reprocessed in TCRdb via fastp at Q25 and MiXCR, keeping in-frame beta chains. Each entry merges the rows of one CDR3 protein and shows their most common DNA and genes. For this sample the table gives about 680,000 distinct CDR3 sequences, of which 12% to 15% were detected only once. The leading ten clones occupy 3% to 4.5% of the sample. The sequenced sample consisted of memory CD4+ T cells from blood. The receptors shown here come from a female donor in good health, serving as a healthy control.

The chain links TRBV10-3 to TRBJ1-1; D is uncertain. CDR1 and CDR2 from the germline V gene are ENHRY and SYGVKD. The CDR3 spans 13 residues. V lost 6 bases to trimming and J lost 0 bases, with 8 bases between them. In DNA, the CDR3 is TGTGCCATCAGGATTGACCTGAACACTGAAGCTTTCTTT. Translating it yields CAIRIDLNTEAFF.

This clonotype was seen ten or more times. The rearrangement links TRBV6-5 to TRBJ2-1; D possibly corresponds to TRBD1 (6 bases). The CDR3 is 14 amino acids. Germline lookup yields CDR1 MNHEY and CDR2 SVGAGI. Trimming took off 0 bases at V and 10 bases at J, with 13 bases between the two ends. CDR3 bases: TGTGCCAGCAGTTACTCGACAGGCGGAAACGAGCAGTTCTTC. Residues: CASSYSTGGNEQFF.

This clonotype came up a few times. V and J are TRBV10-3 and TRBJ1-3; D possibly corresponds to TRBD1 (5 bases). Germline CDR1 and CDR2: ENHRY and SYGVKD. Trimming left V 4 bases short and J 0 bases short, with 10 bases between. The CDR3 has 15 amino acids. CDR3 protein: CAISADMSSGNTIYF. The CDR3 bases are TGTGCCATCAGTGCGGACATGAGCTCTGGAAACACCATATATTTT.

Only a few counts were recorded for this clonotype. The chain uses TRBV6-2 or TRBV6-3 and TRBJ1-2; D might be TRBD1 (6 bases). Germline CDR1 is MNHEY and CDR2 is SVGEGT. The V and J ends lost 11 bases and 6 bases respectively, with 22 bases between them. CDR3 length equals 14 residues. In DNA, the CDR3 is TGTGCCCTGCGCGAGGGGGGGGCTCGTGATGGCTACACCTTC. The encoded protein is CALREGGARDGYTF.

The chain recombines TRBV9 with TRBJ1-5; D unclear. V lost 0 bases and J lost 5, with 12 bases in between. This CDR3 is 15 amino acids long. CDR1 and CDR2 (germline): SGDLS, YYNGEE. The CDR3 loop reads CASSVGPGRDQPQHF. Here the CDR3 DNA reads TGTGCCAGCAGCGTAGGGCCAGGACGGGATCAGCCCCAGCATTTT.

This clonotype was seen more than once but under ten times. The chain joins TRBV12-3 or TRBV12-4 to TRBJ2-5; no reliable D call. Trimming pared 5 bases from V and 5 bases from J, leaving 12 bases between. The CDR3 totals 13 residues. This CDR3 is CASSPTEGETQYF. CDR3 DNA: TGTGCCAGCAGTCCAACGGAAGGGGAGACCCAGTACTTC.

V is TRBV28 and J is TRBJ1-2; possibly TRBD1 for D (6 bases). Trimming shortened V by 5 bases and J by 5 bases, and 12 bases separated the two germline ends. The germline gives CDR1 MDHEN, CDR2 SYDVKM. This CDR3 spans 13 amino acids. Here the CDR3 reads CASSRGQLYGYTF. The DNA of the CDR3 is TGTGCCAGCAGTCGAGGACAGCTATATGGCTACACCTTC.

The gene calls are TRBV20-1 and TRBJ1-5; D might be TRBD1 (5 bases). V was shortened by 5 bases and J by 2 bases, with 22 bases between the two germline ends. CDR3 length: 17 amino acids. In germline, CDR1 is DFQATT, CDR2 SNEGSKA (reference sequence). The chain's CDR3 is CSAHKEGTSGGNQPQHF. The CDR3 coding sequence is TGCAGTGCTCATAAAGAGGGGACCTCCGGAGGCAATCAGCCCCAGCATTTT.

This chain connects TRBV6-5 to TRBJ2-7, with a tentative D call TRBD2 (5 bases). Deletions cut 8 bases from V and 1 base from J, with 9 bases between. The CDR3 sequence is 12 residues long. Germline values: CDR1 MNHEY, CDR2 SVGAGI. The CDR3 loop reads CASRTLSYEQYF. CDR3 sequence (DNA): TGTGCCAGCCGGACTCTTTCCTACGAGCAGTACTTC.

This clonotype appeared a few times. This sequence joins TRBV7-8 and TRBJ1-6; 8 nucleotides align to TRBD1. The germline gives CDR1 SGHVS, CDR2 FQNEAQ. The CDR3 is 15 residues long. The J segment lost 7 bases and the V segment lost 5 bases, leaving 7 bases of the junction unmatched. CDR3 nucleotides: TGTGCCAGCAGCCTAGAGGGGACAGGAAATTCACCCCTCCACTTT. Its protein product is CASSLEGTGNSPLHF.

This clonotype was detected ten times or more. The rearrangement uses TRBV6-5 and TRBJ2-2, with D tentatively TRBD2 (7 bases). Germline CDR1 MNHEY, CDR2 SVGAGI. This CDR3 is built from 12 residues. CDR3 in amino acids: CATNRGGGELFF. The CDR3, as DNA: TGTGCTACCAATAGGGGGGGAGGGGAGCTGTTTTTT.

In this sample, this clonotype turned up a few times. The chain has TRBV5-1 and TRBJ1-2, with 9 bases identical to TRBD1. The CDR3 is made up of 14 amino acids. The germline CDR1 and CDR2 sequences are SGHRS and YFSETQ. J was trimmed by 7 bases and V by 5 bases; bases with no gene match: 9. The CDR3 reads CASSRDREGAGYTF. In DNA form, the CDR3 reads TGCGCCAGCAGTAGGGACAGGGAAGGGGCTGGCTACACCTTC.

CDR3 DNA: TGCGCCAGCAGCCATGAACTCCTAAGAGACAGGGGATATACAGATACGCAGTATTTT. As protein: CASSHELLRDRGYTDTQYF. This chain connects TRBV4-3 to TRBJ2-3; 8 nucleotides match TRBD1. CDR1 is LGHNA and CDR2 is YSLEER in the germline V gene. With V trimmed by 3 bases and J by 3 bases, 17 bases remained unmatched. This CDR3 has 19 residues.

This clonotype was detected many times. The chain has TRBV29-1 and TRBJ2-1, with D possibly being TRBD1 (5 bases). Germline V gives CDR1 SQVTM, CDR2 ANQGSEA. The CDR3 spans 10 residues. In nucleotides, the CDR3 is TGCAGTTCACAGGTGAATGAGCAGTTCTTC. Amino acid sequence: CSSQVNEQFF.

The chain is built from TRBV25-1 and TRBJ1-5; D remains ambiguous. V lost 3 bases to trimming and J lost 4 bases, with 4 bases between them. Germline values: CDR1 MGHDK, CDR2 SYGVNS. This CDR3 spans 12 amino acids. The DNA of the CDR3 is TGTGCCAGCAGTGACGGGAATCAGCCCCAGCATTTT. It codes for CASSDGNQPQHF.

This clonotype was counted at least ten times. The CDR3 spells CASSAPTENTEAFF. As DNA, the CDR3 is TGCGCCAGCAGCGCTCCGACAGAGAACACTGAAGCTTTCTTT. The chain recombines TRBV4-1 with TRBJ1-1; a possible D gene is TRBD1 (5 bases). The V gene's germline CDR1 is MGHRA and CDR2 YSYEKL. V lost 5 bases and J lost 1, with 11 bases in between. This CDR3 has 14 amino acids.

The table lists this clonotype with a few counts. This chain joins TRBV6-2 or TRBV6-3 and TRBJ2-7; 7 positions match TRBD1. The CDR3 is 13 amino acids. The germline V gene has CDR1 MNHEY and CDR2 SVGEGT. Unmatched junction bases numbered 7, after V lost 8 bases and J lost 3 bases. The CDR3 DNA follows: TGTGCCAGCGGTCGGACAGGCGGCTACGAGCAGTACTTC. Translation: CASGRTGGYEQYF.

The J gene is TRBJ2-2, the V gene TRBV12-5; 7 bases agree with TRBD1. The V gene end was trimmed by 1 base and the J gene end by 13 bases; junction bases not matched to a gene: 3. This CDR3 is built from 12 residues. From germline, CDR1 is LGHNT and CDR2 FRNRAP. CDR3 sequence (DNA): TGTGCTAGTGGTTTGGACAGGGGACCGCTGTTTTTT. Protein product: CASGLDRGPLFF.

In this sample, this clonotype turned up many times. The chain recombines TRBV7-8 with TRBJ2-5; 10 bases line up with TRBD2. Looked up from germline, CDR1 is SGHVS and CDR2 is FQNEAQ. The CDR3 contains 16 residues. Trimming took 1 base from V and 4 from J; bases not matched to a gene: 6. In DNA, the CDR3 is TGTGCCAGCAGCTTAGGACTAGCGGGTCTGGGAGAGACCCAGTACTTC. This translates into CASSLGLAGLGETQYF.

The chain carries TRBV10-3 and TRBJ1-2, with a weak D call TRBD1 (5 bases). This CDR3 is built from 15 residues. In germline, CDR1 is ENHRY, CDR2 SYGVKD. V lost 6 bases to trimming and J lost 0 bases, with 14 bases between them. CDR3 sequence: CAISGDGPANYGYTF. DNA of the CDR3: TGTGCCATCAGCGGGGACGGCCCAGCTAACTATGGCTACACCTTC.

This clonotype showed up just a few times. This chain joins TRBV7-2 and TRBJ2-5; no definite D call. Deletions cut 3 bases from V and 5 bases from J, with 13 bases between. Germline V gene data show CDR1 as SGHTA and CDR2 as FQGNSA. CDR3 length: 14 residues. The CDR3 DNA reads as TGTGCCAGCAGCTTCGTAACGGGTTTGGAGACCCAGTACTTC. It specifies CASSFVTGLETQYF.

V gene TRBV13 combines with J gene TRBJ2-7, with 7 bases that match TRBD2. V trimming: 8 bases; J trimming: 5 bases; junction bases outside the gene matches: 12. The CDR3 covers 14 residues. In germline, CDR1 is PRHDT, CDR2 FYEKMQ (reference sequence). In DNA form, the CDR3 reads TGTGCCAGCTGGCGATGGGAGGGCCCCAACGAGCAGTACTTC. It translates to CASWRWEGPNEQYF.

This clonotype turned up a few times. The genes are TRBV27 and TRBJ1-2; D gene unclear. The CDR3 covers 14 residues. Germline CDR1 MNHEY, CDR2 SMNVEV (reference sequence). Trimming took 6 bases from V and 4 from J, leaving 15 bases between them. CDR3 coding DNA: TGTGCCAGCAGGGGGTTAGGGCCCGGCTATGGCTACACCTTC. Amino acids: CASRGLGPGYGYTF.

The chain has TRBV20-1 and TRBJ1-3; D unclear. This CDR3 is built from 12 residues. Germline V gives CDR1 DFQATT, CDR2 SNEGSKA (reference sequence). V gave up 3 bases and J gave up 2 bases, with 5 bases separating them. CDR3 bases: TGCAGTGCTAGCTCCGCTGGAAACACCATATATTTT. It codes for CSASSAGNTIYF.

This sequence joins TRBV6-5 and TRBJ2-7, with D unresolved. Trimming removed 0 bases at V and 6 bases at J, with 21 bases between. The CDR3 spans 17 residues. CDR1 and CDR2 (germline): MNHEY, SVGAGI. The CDR3 spells CASSYSSGVGGAIEQYF. The CDR3 coding sequence is TGTGCCAGCAGTTACTCGAGTGGGGTAGGCGGAGCGATCGAGCAGTACTTC.

The chain has TRBV20-1 and TRBJ2-3; D is undetermined. Looked up from germline, CDR1 is DFQATT and CDR2 is SNEGSKA (reference sequence). The CDR3 consists of 13 residues. The V and J ends lost 3 bases and 0 bases respectively, with 7 bases between them. CDR3 region: CSASGVSTDTQYF. The CDR3 nucleotides are TGCAGTGCTAGCGGAGTTAGCACAGATACGCAGTATTTT.

V usage is TRBV10-3 and J usage is TRBJ2-1; 8 bases fit TRBD2. The CDR3 runs 15 residues. CDR1 ENHRY and CDR2 SYGVKD come from the germline V gene. V was pared by 4 bases and J by 7 bases, with 9 bases of the junction left unmatched. The CDR3 here is CAISGGAGARNEQFF. The CDR3 bases are TGTGCCATCAGTGGGGGAGCGGGAGCGAGGAATGAGCAGTTCTTC.

This clonotype was detected many times. CDR3 residues: CAISESTRGVSPLHF. In DNA, the CDR3 is TGTGCCATCAGTGAGTCTACAAGAGGGGTTTCACCCCTCCACTTT. The chain is built from TRBV10-3 and TRBJ1-6, with TRBD1 as a possible D gene (5 bases). Germline V gene data show CDR1 as ENHRY and CDR2 as SYGVKD. The CDR3 totals 15 residues. V lost 0 bases and J 9 bases, leaving 12 bases between the germline ends.

The rearrangement uses TRBV20-1 and TRBJ2-1; 11 bases fit TRBD2. V trimming: 4 bases; J trimming: 2 bases; junction bases outside the gene matches: 1. The CDR3 length is 14 residues. From germline, CDR1 is DFQATT and CDR2 SNEGSKA (reference sequence). This chain's CDR3 is CSATTSGTYNEQFF. In DNA form, the CDR3 reads TGCAGTGCTACGACTAGCGGGACCTACAATGAGCAGTTCTTC.

J is TRBJ1-2 and V is TRBV7-9; no reliable D call. V lost 2 bases and J 6 bases, leaving 4 bases between the germline ends. Looked up from germline, CDR1 is SEHNR and CDR2 is FQNEAQ (reference sequence). CDR3 length: 11 residues. The CDR3 DNA follows: TGTGCCAGCAGCTTAAATGATGGCTACACCTTC. This sequence encodes CASSLNDGYTF. The full variable domain, rest sourced from reference TRBV7-9 and TRBJ1-2, is DTGVSQNPRHKITKRGQNVTFRCDPISEHNRLYWYRQTLGQGPEFLTYFQNEAQLEKSRLLSDRFSAERPKGSFSTLEIQRTEQGDSAMYLCASSLNDGYTFGSGTRLTVV.

This clonotype was found a few times. This chain connects TRBV20-1 to TRBJ1-1, with D possibly being TRBD1 (6 bases). Trimming removed 6 bases at V and 3 bases at J, with 11 bases between. CDR1 is DFQATT and CDR2 is SNEGSKA in the germline V gene (reference sequence). The CDR3 consists of 12 residues. CDR3 loop: CSAKQGYTEAFF. CDR3 sequence (DNA): TGCAGTGCAAAACAGGGTTACACTGAAGCTTTCTTT.

At least ten counts were recorded for this clonotype. CDR3 sequence reads: CASSLRGGESYEQYF. The CDR3 DNA reads TGTGCCAGCAGCTTAAGGGGGGGTGAGTCCTACGAGCAGTACTTC. The gene calls are TRBV7-2 and TRBJ2-7, with TRBD2 as a possible D gene (7 bases). V was clipped by 2 bases and J by 1 base, with 12 bases between them. Germline lookup yields CDR1 SGHTA and CDR2 FQGNSA. The CDR3 spans 15 residues.